A single sample is the source of the 25 T cell receptor beta chains below, sequenced in a study of response to subunit inactivated influenza vaccine. Via MiXCR, TCRdb re-called the RT-PCR reads, giving one row per CDR3 protein. The data hold about 540,000 distinct CDR3 sequences, with roughly 25% observed a single time. These data also formed part of another study, on T cells expressing NK-cell markers. This second report adds: UMI-tagged 5'RACE template switching yielded the TCR beta cDNA.

This specimen was CD4+ T cells sorted from PBMCs, taken 11 to 12 days after vaccination. The receptors stem from a man aged 45 to 65 who received an inactivated influenza vaccine.

This clonotype has only one observation. The rearrangement joins TRBV24-1 to TRBJ2-2, with TRBD1 as a possible D gene (5 bases). Germline V gene sequence: CDR1 KGHDR, CDR2 SFDVKD. The CDR3 is 15 amino acids. Deletions cut 9 bases from V and 4 bases from J, with 17 bases between. The CDR3 sequence is CATSYHQGTTGELFF. The CDR3, as DNA: TGTGCCACCTCCTACCATCAGGGTACCACCGGGGAGCTGTTTTTT.

In nucleotides, the CDR3 is TGCAGTGCTGCCCAGGGGTCCAAGGGGTACTTC. It codes for CSAAQGSKGYF. The chain couples TRBV20-1 to TRBJ2-4, with D perhaps matching TRBD1 (6 bases). The germline gives CDR1 DFQATT, CDR2 SNEGSKA (reference sequence). Deletions cut 5 bases from V and 15 bases from J, with 17 bases between. The CDR3 covers 11 residues.

The gene calls are TRBV18 and TRBJ2-7; D remains ambiguous. The CDR3 extends over 14 amino acids. V was clipped by 3 bases and J by 6 bases, with 15 bases between them. The germline V gene encodes CDR1 KGHSH and CDR2 LQKENI. This CDR3 is CASSPSKSVGEQYF. CDR3 bases: TGTGCCAGCTCACCCTCTAAGTCGGTAGGCGAGCAGTACTTC.

The count of this clonotype is one. The chain joins TRBV30 to TRBJ2-7; TRBD1 matches 7 bases. The junction had 7 bases not matched to a gene; V was cut back by 8 bases and J by 0 bases. Germline values: CDR1 GTSNPN, CDR2 SVGIG (reference sequence). This CDR3 spans 13 amino acids. CDR3 nucleotide sequence: TGTGCCGGAATCCGGGACAGCTCCTACGAGCAGTACTTC. Its protein product is CAGIRDSSYEQYF.

The rearrangement uses TRBV4-3 and TRBJ2-1; 11 bases are shared with TRBD1. The junction had 5 bases not matched to a gene; V was cut back by 0 bases and J by 7 bases. This CDR3 is 16 amino acids long. Germline V lookup: CDR1 LGHNA, CDR2 YSLEER. In DNA form, the CDR3 reads TGCGCCAGCAGCCAAGACTGGACAGGGGGCCGTAATGAGCAGTTCTTC. Translated, it gives CASSQDWTGGRNEQFF.

In this sample, this clonotype turned up a few times. V and J are TRBV27 and TRBJ2-4, with a weak D call TRBD1 (6 bases). Germline assignment: CDR1 MNHEY and CDR2 SMNVEV (reference sequence). The CDR3 extends over 15 amino acids. V lost 4 bases to trimming and J lost 12 bases, with 22 bases between them. CDR3 nucleotides: TGTGCCAGCAGTTCCGACAGGATACTTTGGGCCCCTCAGTACTTC. Its translation: CASSSDRILWAPQYF.

The chain joins TRBV7-3 to TRBJ2-2, with 13 bases that match TRBD2. V trimming: 5 bases; J trimming: 10 bases; junction bases outside the gene matches: 13. Germline V lookup: CDR1 SGHTA, CDR2 FQGTGA. The CDR3 totals 17 residues. The CDR3 region has the DNA TGTGCCAGCAGCCCCTCTCGACTAGCGGGAGGACCTGAGGAGCTGTTTTTT. Translation gives CASSPSRLAGGPEELFF.

This clonotype was counted only a few times. The genes are TRBV7-2 and TRBJ2-2; weak D call: TRBD1 (6 bases). The germline V gene has CDR1 SGHTA and CDR2 FQGNSA. The CDR3 loop spans 15 amino acids. Deletions cut 5 bases from V and 0 bases from J, with 10 bases between. CDR3 protein: CASSRRQANTGELFF. In DNA form, the CDR3 reads TGTGCCAGCAGCCGAAGACAGGCGAACACCGGGGAGCTGTTTTTT.

This sequence joins TRBV20-1 and TRBJ2-5, with D perhaps matching TRBD2 (6 bases). The CDR3 length is 13 residues. Trimming took off 3 bases at V and 5 bases at J, with 13 bases between the two ends. Germline lookup yields CDR1 DFQATT and CDR2 SNEGSKA (reference sequence). The CDR3 DNA reads as TGCAGTGCTAGGGGCCTGGAGGGCGAGACCCAGTACTTC. As protein: CSARGLEGETQYF.

This chain uses TRBV12-5 with TRBJ2-1; D unresolved. In germline, CDR1 is LGHNT, CDR2 FRNRAP. This CDR3 is built from 12 residues. The V end was cut by 2 bases, the J end by 1 base, with 0 bases between. The DNA for the CDR3 is TGTGCTAGTGGTTTGTCCTACAATGAGCAGTTCTTC. Its protein is CASGLSYNEQFF. Complete variable domain (other parts from reference TRBV12-5 and TRBJ2-1): DARVTQTPRHKVTEMGQEVTMRCQPILGHNTVFWYRQTMMQGLELLAYFRNRAPLDDSGMPKDRFSAEMPDATLATLKIQPSEPRDSAVYFCASGLSYNEQFFGPGTRLTVL.

A few counts support this clonotype. The gene calls are TRBV19 and TRBJ2-1; 10 positions match TRBD2. V shed 7 bases, J shed 6 bases, and the junction held 9 bases outside the gene matches. Germline CDR1 and CDR2: LNHDA and SQIVND (reference sequence). This CDR3 is 15 amino acids long. The CDR3 DNA reads as TGTGCCAGTATCGGCCTAGCGGGAGCCCGCAATGAGCAGTTCTTC. Protein: CASIGLAGARNEQFF.

This clonotype was observed a few times. This sequence joins TRBV15 and TRBJ2-2; TRBD1 is a possible D gene (6 bases). From germline, CDR1 is LNHNV and CDR2 YYDKDF (reference sequence). Trimming shortened V by 1 base and J by 6 bases, and 12 bases separated the two germline ends. This CDR3 comprises 15 residues. The CDR3 coding sequence is TGTGCCACCAGCAGAGTGGGCAGGGGAGCCGGGGAGCTGTTTTTT. This encodes CATSRVGRGAGELFF.

J is TRBJ2-3 and V is TRBV6-1; 14 bases map to TRBD2. V lost 8 bases and J lost 6; bases outside the gene matches: 13. The CDR3 is 17 residues long. CDR1 MNHNS and CDR2 SASEGT come from the germline V gene. Here the CDR3 DNA reads TGTGCCAGCGAAGGACTAGCGGGGGGTGCCGCGTCGGATACGCAGTATTTT. Translating it yields CASEGLAGGAASDTQYF.

The V and J genes are TRBV5-5 and TRBJ2-3, with 8 bases identical to TRBD1. V was clipped by 3 bases and J by 1 base; unmatched bases: 7. The CDR3 covers 16 residues. Germline V gives CDR1 SGHKS, CDR2 YYEKEE (reference sequence). The CDR3: CASSYGQGRGTDTQYF. CDR3 nucleotide sequence: TGTGCCAGCAGCTATGGACAGGGTAGGGGCACAGATACGCAGTATTTT.

CDR3 nucleotides: TGTGCCAGCAGCCGTTTCGGGGGAGATAGAGCTTTCTTT. Residues: CASSRFGGDRAFF. This chain uses TRBV28 with TRBJ1-1; D is perhaps TRBD1 (5 bases). Germline V gives CDR1 MDHEN, CDR2 SYDVKM. Between the trimmed V and J ends, which lost 6 bases and 10 bases, there was a span of 18 bases. CDR3 length: 13 residues.

This clonotype was seen only a few times. The rearrangement joins TRBV29-1 to TRBJ2-2; D is unresolved. Germline V gene data show CDR1 as SQVTM and CDR2 as ANQGSEA. The CDR3 runs to 14 residues. V was clipped by 2 bases and J by 0 bases, with 7 bases between them. CDR3 protein: CSVELFANTGELFF. The CDR3, as DNA: TGCAGCGTTGAACTGTTCGCGAACACCGGGGAGCTGTTTTTT.

This clonotype was counted a few times. The chain is built from TRBV6-5 and TRBJ1-6, with TRBD1 identical over 7 bases. The V gene's germline CDR1 is MNHEY and CDR2 SVGAGI. V lost 3 bases, J lost 7 bases, and 9 bases stayed unmatched. CDR3 length: 16 amino acids. In DNA form, the CDR3 reads TGTGCCAGCAGTTATTACCGACAGGGCCAGAATTCACCCCTCCACTTT. Residues: CASSYYRQGQNSPLHF.

This clonotype was seen only a few times. The V call is TRBV20-1, the J call TRBJ1-1; 9 nucleotides agree with TRBD1. The CDR3 has 20 residues. From germline, CDR1 is DFQATT and CDR2 SNEGSKA (reference sequence). With V trimmed by 1 base and J by 5 bases, 23 bases remained unmatched. The CDR3 nucleotides read TGCAGTGCTAGAGCGCATTCCGGGACAGGGACTGTTGGTACTCTTACTGAAGCTTTCTTT. Amino acid sequence: CSARAHSGTGTVGTLTEAFF.

This clonotype has only a few counts. The DNA for the CDR3 is TGCGCCAGCAGCTTGGTACAACTAGCGGGAGTAAGGCAAGAGACCCAGTACTTC. Protein product: CASSLVQLAGVRQETQYF. The chain uses TRBV5-1 and TRBJ2-5; 11 bases match TRBD2. From germline, CDR1 is SGHRS and CDR2 YFSETQ. This CDR3 is built from 18 residues. V was clipped by 0 bases and J by 2 bases; unmatched bases: 9.

The DNA for the CDR3 is TGTGCCAGCAGCTCCCCCCACCCACAGGGCCCGAGCTCCTACAATGAGCAGTTCTTC. Translating it yields CASSSPHPQGPSSYNEQFF. J is TRBJ2-1 and V is TRBV11-2, with TRBD1 as a possible D gene (6 bases). The germline V gene has CDR1 SGHAT and CDR2 FQNNGV. Trimming stripped 4 bases from V and 0 bases from J, with 22 bases between. CDR3 length: 19 residues.

CDR3: CASSLRGVAYNEQFF. CDR3 nucleotide sequence: TGTGCCAGCAGTTTACGGGGGGTGGCCTACAATGAGCAGTTCTTC. The chain links TRBV6-5 to TRBJ2-1; TRBD2 aligns across 7 bases. CDR1 is MNHEY and CDR2 is SVGAGI in the germline V gene. V shed 4 bases and J 2 bases; nucleotides not matched to a gene: 5. This CDR3 is 15 amino acids long.

The rearrangement joins TRBV25-1 to TRBJ1-4; 7 positions agree with TRBD1. V gave up 7 bases and J gave up 8 bases; unmatched junction bases: 7. Germline assignment: CDR1 MGHDK and CDR2 SYGVNS. This CDR3 comprises 13 residues. The CDR3 DNA follows: TGTGCCAGCATTAACAGGGGTGGCGAAAAACTGTTTTTT. As protein: CASINRGGEKLFF.

This chain connects TRBV25-1 to TRBJ2-5; D not resolved. V was cut by 3 bases and J by 5 bases, with 13 bases left in between. From germline, CDR1 is MGHDK and CDR2 SYGVNS. This CDR3 has 14 amino acids. CDR3 loop: CASSDLHPPETQYF. The CDR3 DNA follows: TGTGCCAGCAGTGATTTACATCCACCGGAGACCCAGTACTTC.

This chain joins TRBV10-3 and TRBJ1-1; D is uncertain. Trimming took 5 bases from V and 0 from J, leaving 4 bases between them. Germline values: CDR1 ENHRY, CDR2 SYGVKD. This CDR3 region has 12 residues. The CDR3 sequence: CAISTLNTEAFF. In DNA, the CDR3 is TGTGCCATCAGTACCCTGAACACTGAAGCTTTCTTT.

J is TRBJ2-2 and V is TRBV15, with D maybe TRBD2 (5 bases). V was shortened by 2 bases and J by 1 base, with 11 bases between the two germline ends. Germline CDR1 is LNHNV and CDR2 is YYDKDF (reference sequence). The CDR3 loop spans 16 amino acids. The CDR3 sequence: CATSRQTGVNTGELFF. CDR3 nucleotide sequence: TGTGCCACCAGCAGACAGACCGGGGTGAACACCGGGGAGCTGTTTTTT. Full variable domain (remainder filled in from reference TRBV15 and TRBJ2-2): DAMVIQNPRYQVTQFGKPVTLSCSQTLNHNVMYWYQQKSSQAPKLLFHYYDKDFNNEADTPDNFQSRRPNTSFCFLDIRSPGLGDTAMYLCATSRQTGVNTGELFFGEGSRLTVL.